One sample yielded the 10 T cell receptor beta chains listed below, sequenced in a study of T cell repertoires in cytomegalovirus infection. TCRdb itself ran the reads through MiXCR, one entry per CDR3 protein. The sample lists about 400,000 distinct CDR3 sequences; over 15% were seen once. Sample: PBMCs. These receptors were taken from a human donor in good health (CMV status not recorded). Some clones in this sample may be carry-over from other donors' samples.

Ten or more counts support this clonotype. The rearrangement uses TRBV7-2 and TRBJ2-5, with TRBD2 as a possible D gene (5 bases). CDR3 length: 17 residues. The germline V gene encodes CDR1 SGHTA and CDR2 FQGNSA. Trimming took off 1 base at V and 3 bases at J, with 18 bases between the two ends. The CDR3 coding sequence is TGTGCCAGCAGCTTAGTTGGCGGGCCCACCCCAAAAGAGACCCAGTACTTC. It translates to CASSLVGGPTPKETQYF.

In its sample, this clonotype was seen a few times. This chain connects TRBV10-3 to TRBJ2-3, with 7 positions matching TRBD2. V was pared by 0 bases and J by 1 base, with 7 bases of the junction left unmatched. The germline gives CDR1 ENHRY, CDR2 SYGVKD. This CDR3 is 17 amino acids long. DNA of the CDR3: TGTGCCATCAGTGAGTCGAGTAGCGGACTAGGCACAGATACGCAGTATTTT. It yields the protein CAISESSSGLGTDTQYF.

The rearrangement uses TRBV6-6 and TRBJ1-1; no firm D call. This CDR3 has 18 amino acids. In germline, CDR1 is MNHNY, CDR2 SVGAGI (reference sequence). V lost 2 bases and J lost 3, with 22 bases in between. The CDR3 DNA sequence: TGTGCCAGCAGTTACGATTCCGGGAGGGCATTTAGGGACACTGAAGCTTTCTTT. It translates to CASSYDSGRAFRDTEAFF.

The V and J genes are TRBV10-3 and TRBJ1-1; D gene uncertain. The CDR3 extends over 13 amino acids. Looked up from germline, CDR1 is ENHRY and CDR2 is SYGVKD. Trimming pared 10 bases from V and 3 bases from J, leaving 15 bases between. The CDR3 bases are TGTGCCAGCGGAACTACACCCGACACTGAAGCTTTCTTT. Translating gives CASGTTPDTEAFF.

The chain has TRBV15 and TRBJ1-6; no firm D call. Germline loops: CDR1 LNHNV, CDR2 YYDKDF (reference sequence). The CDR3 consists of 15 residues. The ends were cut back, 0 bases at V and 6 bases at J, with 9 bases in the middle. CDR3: CATSREAKTNSPLHF. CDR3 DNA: TGTGCCACCAGCAGAGAGGCAAAAACTAATTCACCCCTCCACTTT.

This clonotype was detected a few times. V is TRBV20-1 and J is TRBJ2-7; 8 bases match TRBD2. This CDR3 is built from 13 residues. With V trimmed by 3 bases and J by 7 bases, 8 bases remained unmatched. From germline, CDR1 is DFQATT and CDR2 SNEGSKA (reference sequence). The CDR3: CSASEAGGKEQYF. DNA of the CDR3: TGCAGTGCTAGCGAGGCGGGGGGCAAGGAGCAGTACTTC.

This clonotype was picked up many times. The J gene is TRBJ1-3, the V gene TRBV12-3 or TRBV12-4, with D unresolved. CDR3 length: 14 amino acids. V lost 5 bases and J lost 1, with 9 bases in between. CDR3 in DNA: TGTGCCAGCAGTCCTACGGAATCTGGAAACACCATATATTTT. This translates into CASSPTESGNTIYF.

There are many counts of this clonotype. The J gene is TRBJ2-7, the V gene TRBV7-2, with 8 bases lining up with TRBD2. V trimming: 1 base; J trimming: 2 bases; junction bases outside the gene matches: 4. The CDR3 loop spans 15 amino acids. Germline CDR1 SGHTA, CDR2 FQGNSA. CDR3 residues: CASSLVEGLAYEQYF. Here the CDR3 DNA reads TGTGCCAGCAGCTTAGTAGAGGGACTAGCCTACGAGCAGTACTTC.

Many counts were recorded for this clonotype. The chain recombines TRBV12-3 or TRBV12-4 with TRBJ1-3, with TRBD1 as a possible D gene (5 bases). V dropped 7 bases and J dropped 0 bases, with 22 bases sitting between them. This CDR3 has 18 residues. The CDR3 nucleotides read TGTGCCAGCACCCGAAGAAGGGCAGGGATCCTCTCTGGAAACACCATATATTTT. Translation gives CASTRRRAGILSGNTIYF.

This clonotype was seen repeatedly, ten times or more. The CDR3 region is CASSQGPAAGRYNEQFF. The CDR3 DNA follows: TGCGCCAGCAGCCAAGGCCCCGCAGCGGGGAGATACAATGAGCAGTTCTTC. The genes are TRBV4-1 and TRBJ2-1; 7 bases map to TRBD2. The CDR3 sequence is 17 residues long. Germline CDR1 MGHRA, CDR2 YSYEKL. With 1 base clipped from V and 4 bases from J, the junction kept 10 bases outside the gene matches.